Listed here are 21 T cell receptor beta chains from one sample, sequenced in a study of identical twins. TCRdb analysed the 5' RACE reads with MiXCR anew, one entry per CDR3 protein. Of about 790,000 distinct CDR3 sequences listed, about 18% are singletons. This sample was also put to use in a study of T cells expressing NK-cell markers.

Sequencing was done on a sample of PBMCs. The receptor source for this set is a woman under 30 in good health.

The chain recombines TRBV4-1 with TRBJ1-2; no reliable D call. Deletions cut 1 base from V and 0 bases from J, with 15 bases between. Germline V gene sequence: CDR1 MGHRA, CDR2 YSYEKL. The CDR3 spans 17 residues. The CDR3 reads CASSQVLSPQTNYGYTF. CDR3 sequence (DNA): TGCGCCAGCAGCCAAGTTTTATCCCCGCAGACTAACTATGGCTACACCTTC.

This clonotype was observed a few times. The chain joins TRBV7-9 to TRBJ2-6; no clear D. This CDR3 has 13 residues. The germline gives CDR1 SEHNR, CDR2 FQNEAQ (reference sequence). V gave up 4 bases and J gave up 5 bases, with 6 bases separating them. As DNA, the CDR3 is TGTGCCAGCAGCTCCCCGAGGGCCAACGTCCTGACTTTC. Protein sequence: CASSSPRANVLTF.

This clonotype has a handful of counts. The chain employs TRBV11-1 and TRBJ2-7; TRBD2 might be the D (5 bases). V shed 0 bases and J shed 6 bases, with 9 bases lying between them. From germline, CDR1 is SGHAT and CDR2 FQDESV (reference sequence). The CDR3 is made up of 13 amino acids. Written as DNA, the CDR3 is TGTGCCAGCAGCTTAGCGGCCGAGGGCGAGCAGTACTTC. Its translation is CASSLAAEGEQYF.

The V and J genes are TRBV4-3 and TRBJ2-1; D remains unclear. Germline V CDR1 and CDR2: LGHNA, YSLEER. This CDR3 region has 15 residues. V was clipped by 3 bases and J by 0 bases, with 9 bases between them. The CDR3 loop is CASSHRESSYNEQFF. DNA of the CDR3: TGCGCCAGCAGCCATCGCGAGAGCTCCTACAATGAGCAGTTCTTC.

This chain joins TRBV7-7 and TRBJ2-1; weak D call: TRBD1 (6 bases). Trimming took 8 bases from V and 6 from J, leaving 17 bases between them. This CDR3 is 14 amino acids long. Germline V CDR1 and CDR2: SSHAT, FNYEAQ (reference sequence). In nucleotides, the CDR3 is TGTGCCAGCGCCTCGGGACAAGTGGGCAATGAGCAGTTCTTC. Protein sequence: CASASGQVGNEQFF.

This sequence joins TRBV20-1 and TRBJ1-1, with no clear D. V lost 7 bases and J 7 bases, leaving 16 bases between the germline ends. This CDR3 is built from 12 residues. Germline CDR1 is DFQATT and CDR2 is SNEGSKA (reference sequence). CDR3 region: CSVLGPNGEAFF. CDR3 in DNA: TGCAGTGTTTTGGGCCCAAACGGTGAAGCTTTCTTT.

This clonotype was seen a few times. The chain has TRBV20-1 and TRBJ2-3; the match to TRBD2 covers 10 bases. The CDR3 covers 19 residues. V was pared by 2 bases and J by 7 bases, with 21 bases of the junction left unmatched. CDR1 DFQATT and CDR2 SNEGSKA come from the germline V gene (reference sequence). The CDR3 here is CSARSDPGLAHSVPNTQYF. The DNA of the CDR3 is TGCAGTGCTAGATCTGATCCGGGACTAGCGCATTCTGTTCCAAATACGCAGTATTTT.

This clonotype has at least ten counts. The gene calls are TRBV20-1 and TRBJ2-1, with a weak D call TRBD2 (6 bases). Trimming removed 7 bases from V and 5 bases from J, with 18 bases in between. CDR1 and CDR2 (germline): DFQATT, SNEGSKA (reference sequence). The CDR3 length is 14 residues. CDR3 bases: TGCAGTGTAGCGGAGTCGGGCTCAAACAATGAGCAGTTCTTC. Encoded protein: CSVAESGSNNEQFF.

This clonotype was seen a handful of times. J is TRBJ1-5 and V is TRBV6-2 or TRBV6-3, with D maybe TRBD1 (6 bases). The CDR3 loop spans 15 amino acids. CDR1 and CDR2 from the germline V gene are MNHEY and SVGEGT. V was cut by 4 bases and J by 7 bases, with 17 bases left in between. CDR3 DNA sequence: TGTGCCAGCAGTTTTCGGGGGGCGCGGAGGCAGCCCCAGCATTTT. Its protein is CASSFRGARRQPQHF.

This clonotype has at least ten counts. At one of its ends the junction is not consistent with the germline gene, which may arise from a read error. The chain carries TRBV11-2 and TRBJ1-3; D not certain. Per germline, CDR1 SGHAT and CDR2 FQNNGV. The CDR3 is 15 residues long. CDR3 sequence reads: CASSLEPSSGNTIYF. The CDR3 DNA follows: TGTGCCAGCAGCCTAGAGCCGAGCTCTGGAAACACCATATATTTT.

The chain has TRBV20-1 and TRBJ2-7; 14 positions match TRBD2. The CDR3 is 15 amino acids. CDR1 and CDR2 (germline): DFQATT, SNEGSKA (reference sequence). Trimming removed 6 bases from V and 3 bases from J; junction bases left unmatched: 7. DNA for the CDR3: TGCAGTGCCCCCCGGACTAGCGGGGGGAGCTACGAGCAGTACTTC. This encodes CSAPRTSGGSYEQYF.

This clonotype occurred a few times. The genes are TRBV4-3 and TRBJ1-1; D not certain. The CDR3 has 15 amino acids. Trimming took off 4 bases at V and 0 bases at J, with 12 bases between the two ends. Germline CDR1 is LGHNA and CDR2 is YSLEER. CDR3 sequence: CASSLRVSVNTEAFF. The CDR3 coding sequence is TGCGCCAGCAGCCTAAGGGTTTCGGTGAACACTGAAGCTTTCTTT.

This clonotype was seen a few times. CDR3 sequence (DNA): TGTGCCAGCACCTCCGGGCTCGCGAACACCGGGGAGCTGTTTTTT. Its translation: CASTSGLANTGELFF. The chain links TRBV21-1 to TRBJ2-2. TRBV21-1 is described as a pseudogene. This CDR3 has 15 residues.

V is TRBV6-2 or TRBV6-3 and J is TRBJ2-3; D gene ambiguous. The CDR3 is 14 amino acids. The V gene lost 8 bases and the J gene lost 3 bases, with 15 bases spanning the gap. Looked up from germline, CDR1 is MNHEY and CDR2 is SVGEGT. This CDR3 is CASSTDRTTDTQYF. The CDR3 DNA sequence: TGTGCCAGCTCCACGGATCGGACGACAGATACGCAGTATTTT.

J is TRBJ2-5 and V is TRBV12-3 or TRBV12-4; D remains ambiguous. V was pared by 7 bases and J by 0 bases, with 9 bases between. The CDR3 sequence is 13 residues long. CDR3 in DNA: TGTGCCAGCACGCGCGTGTACCAAGAGACCCAGTACTTC. Its translation is CASTRVYQETQYF.

The chain joins TRBV7-2 to TRBJ2-2; D is possibly TRBD1 (6 bases). Trimming took off 6 bases at V and 7 bases at J, with 21 bases between the two ends. CDR1 SGHTA and CDR2 FQGNSA come from the germline V gene. The CDR3 has 16 amino acids. CDR3 nucleotide sequence: TGTGCCAGCAGAGATACCGGGACACCAGGCGGCGGGGAGCTGTTTTTT. Its protein product is CASRDTGTPGGGELFF.

CDR3 sequence: CASSLGRIDYGYTF. In DNA, the CDR3 is TGCGCCAGCAGCTTGGGCAGGATAGACTATGGCTACACCTTC. The chain joins TRBV5-1 to TRBJ1-2, with unresolved D. Germline CDR1 reads SGHRS; CDR2 reads YFSETQ. The CDR3 runs to 14 residues. Trimming removed 0 bases from V and 3 bases from J, with 9 bases in between.

This chain joins TRBV19 and TRBJ2-1, with 13 bases matching TRBD2. Trimming at V came to 6 bases and at J to 8 bases, leaving 7 bases not matched to a gene. The germline V gene has CDR1 LNHDA and CDR2 SQIVND (reference sequence). This CDR3 is built from 15 residues. This chain's CDR3 is CASSFGTSGEDEQFF. In DNA, the CDR3 is TGTGCCAGTAGCTTCGGGACTAGCGGGGAAGATGAGCAGTTCTTC.

There are a few counts of this clonotype. The chain joins TRBV2 to TRBJ2-1; 9 nucleotides align to TRBD2. The CDR3 totals 15 residues. Trimming removed 2 bases from V and 6 bases from J; junction bases left unmatched: 5. Per the germline V gene, CDR1 is SNHLY and CDR2 is FYNNEI. The CDR3 is CASSEMRGGLNEQFF. CDR3 nucleotides: TGTGCCAGCAGTGAAATGCGGGGGGGCCTCAATGAGCAGTTCTTC.

This clonotype was observed a handful of times. V gene TRBV4-1 combines with J gene TRBJ2-7, with D possibly matching TRBD1 (6 bases). The CDR3 is made up of 14 amino acids. Trimming removed 5 bases from V and 2 bases from J, with 13 bases in between. Germline V CDR1 and CDR2: MGHRA, YSYEKL. CDR3 sequence: CASSSFTGTYEQYF. As DNA, the CDR3 is TGCGCCAGCAGCTCCTTTACAGGGACCTACGAGCAGTACTTC.

This clonotype was seen a few times. V usage is TRBV20-1 and J usage is TRBJ2-7; TRBD2 matches at 12 bases. The CDR3 has 15 amino acids. V shed 0 bases, J shed 9 bases, and the junction held 9 bases outside the gene matches. Germline V gives CDR1 DFQATT, CDR2 SNEGSKA (reference sequence). The CDR3 DNA sequence: TGCAGTGCTAGAGATCGACTAGCGGGAGTTGTTGGGCAGTACTTC. This translates into CSARDRLAGVVGQYF.